This note documents a single TCR beta chain sequence. These data come from a study of blood T cell repertoires in COVID-19. Sequencing was performed with immunoSEQ multiplex PCR; in TCRdb, only in-frame clones are kept and a portion is missing. The sample has over 120,000 clones, about 76% seen once; the top ten hold roughly 5.2%. V was shortened by 3 bases and J by 3 bases, with 18 bases between the two germline ends. Germline CDR1 is MNHEY and CDR2 is SMNVEV (reference sequence). This CDR3 comprises 16 residues. The TCR was taken from a woman between 65 and 79 years old with COVID-19, enrolled during active disease. Sequencing was performed on peripheral blood. This sequence joins TRBV27 and TRBJ2-7, with D perhaps TRBD2 (6 bases). This CDR3 is CASSFASGLSHYEQYF. The CDR3 region has the DNA TGTGCCAGCAGTTTCGCTTCAGGACTAAGTCACTACGAGCAGTACTTC.